The rows below give T cell receptor beta chains drawn from one sample of a study of T cells expressing NK-cell markers. One entry per CDR3 protein, without DNA, is what TCRdb gives after re-calling the 5' RACE reads. The data include a few hundred thousand distinct CDR3 sequences; the top ten clones carry under 6.5%. Input material: blood T cells: a sorted CD56 or NKG2C T cell subset, CD4+ or CD8+ T cells, or bulk PBMC T cells (not recorded which). These receptors were obtained from a man aged 18 to 69 in good health. Both conserved end residues are part of each CDR3. The order of the fields is V gene, J gene, CDR3 protein.

>TRBV7-3|TRBJ2-1
CASSPSERRGGPEQFF
>TRBV30|TRBJ2-7
CAWTSGDYEQYF
>TRBV20-1|TRBJ1-2
CSADPREFYGYTF
>TRBV20-1|TRBJ2-7
CSAKGGPFYRGSYEQYF
>TRBV12-3/TRBV12-4|TRBJ2-3
CASSFSQVLGDTQYF
>TRBV5-1|TRBJ2-1
CASSLAIFAAGTTNEQFF
>TRBV12-3/TRBV12-4|TRBJ2-7
CASSLMLGQIGSYEQYF
>TRBV28|TRBJ2-3
CASSSLGVVLADTQYF
>TRBV5-1|TRBJ2-7
CASGRGLGHEQYF
>TRBV10-3|TRBJ1-1
CAIRKTENTEAFF
>TRBV6-5|TRBJ2-2
CASSYMYTNTGELFF
>TRBV20-1|TRBJ2-3
CSAESHTDTQYF
>TRBV18|TRBJ2-1
CASSPGGFYNEQFF
>TRBV28|TRBJ1-5
CASSFTGYDQPQHF
>TRBV6-5|TRBJ2-7
CASSSSRGQGSYEQYF
>TRBV15|TRBJ2-7
CATSREQRSGEQYF
>TRBV11-2|TRBJ2-1
CASSLGGWLAGGFYNEQFF